Following are 26 T cell receptor beta chains from one sample sequenced in a study of blood T cell repertoires in COVID-19. TCRdb's copy holds only in-frame clones and misses some; the assay was immunoSEQ multiplex PCR. The sample has tens of thousands of clones, 86% seen once. The sequenced material came from peripheral blood. The receptors were gathered from a middle-aged man with active COVID-19.

The chain combines TRBV19 with TRBJ1-1; a possible D gene is TRBD1 (5 bases). V lost 2 bases and J lost 5, with 9 bases in between. This CDR3 is 13 amino acids long. CDR1 and CDR2 (germline): LNHDA, SQIVND (reference sequence). For the CDR3, the DNA is TGTGCCAGTAGTATATGGGGGAGGACTGAAGCTTTCTTT. Protein product: CASSIWGRTEAFF.

For this clone: Other DNA sequences within the sample encode an identical CDR3. Here the CDR3 reads CASSLSGGNEQFF. In nucleotides, the CDR3 is TGTGCCAGCAGCTTGAGCGGGGGCAATGAGCAGTTCTTC. The rearrangement links TRBV7-9 to TRBJ2-1; TRBD2 matches at 8 bases. The CDR3 has 13 amino acids. Germline trimming cut 3 bases from V and 6 bases from J; bases unmatched to any gene: 1. Germline V gene lookup returns CDR1 SEHNR and CDR2 FQNEAQ (reference sequence).

This clone was detected only once. The V and J genes are TRBV11-2 and TRBJ2-1; 9 nucleotides match TRBD2. The junction had 6 bases not matched to a gene; V was cut back by 5 bases and J by 10 bases. The CDR3 spans 13 residues. Germline lookup yields CDR1 SGHAT and CDR2 FQNNGV. The CDR3 spells CASSPGLAQEQFF. CDR3 in DNA: TGTGCCAGCAGCCCGGGACTAGCCCAGGAGCAGTTCTTC. The variable domain in full, completed from reference TRBV11-2 and TRBJ2-1, reads EAGVAQSPRYKIIEKRQSVAFWCNPISGHATLYWYQQILGQGPKLLIQFQNNGVVDDSQLPKDRFSAERLKGVDSTLKIQPAKLEDSAVYLCASSPGLAQEQFFGPGTRLTVL.

The gene calls are TRBV6-5 and TRBJ2-5; tentative D call: TRBD1 (6 bases). The CDR3 length is 14 residues. From germline, CDR1 is MNHEY and CDR2 SVGAGI. V dropped 2 bases and J dropped 4 bases, with 11 bases sitting between them. Here the CDR3 reads CASSYSGQRETQYF. CDR3 nucleotides: TGTGCCAGCAGTTACAGCGGACAGAGAGAGACCCAGTACTTC.

This clone was observed a single time. The J gene is TRBJ2-3, the V gene TRBV9, with 9 bases identical to TRBD2. The germline CDR1 and CDR2 sequences are SGDLS and YYNGEE. V dropped 1 base and J dropped 6; count of bases not matched to a gene: 6. The CDR3 loop spans 15 amino acids. The CDR3 DNA is TGTGCCAGCAGCGTAAAAGCGGGAGGCGGGGATACGCAGTATTTT. This encodes CASSVKAGGGDTQYF.

This chain joins TRBV5-4 and TRBJ2-3; 9 positions agree with TRBD2. The V segment lost 4 bases and the J segment 7 bases; nucleotides outside the gene matches: 16. Germline V CDR1 and CDR2: SGHNT, YYREEE (reference sequence). CDR3 length: 17 residues. CDR3 bases: TGTGCCAGCAGCCGGGGTGGCGGGAGGGCCAACGTAAATACGCAGTATTTT. Protein sequence: CASSRGGGRANVNTQYF.

The chain is built from TRBV18 and TRBJ2-3, with D tentatively TRBD2 (5 bases). Trimming cost V 3 bases and J 4 bases, with 23 bases left between them. Looked up from germline, CDR1 is KGHSH and CDR2 is LQKENI. The CDR3 covers 18 residues. CDR3 protein: CASSPMIAPTRRADTQYF. The CDR3 DNA reads TGTGCCAGCTCACCTATGATAGCGCCAACACGACGGGCAGATACGCAGTATTTT.

This clone was counted a few times. This chain links TRBV6-1 with TRBJ2-7; D is uncertain. The germline V gene has CDR1 MNHNS and CDR2 SASEGT. Trimming took 1 base from V and 2 from J, leaving 9 bases between them. This CDR3 region has 14 residues. Written as DNA, the CDR3 is TGTGCCAGCAGTGAAGACGTCAGGACCTACGAGCAGTACGTC. Its translation: CASSEDVRTYEQYV.

V is TRBV24-1 and J is TRBJ2-3, with D perhaps TRBD1 (7 bases). V was clipped by 2 bases and J by 7 bases, with 18 bases between them. There are 16 residues in the CDR3. The germline V gene has CDR1 KGHDR and CDR2 SFDVKD. CDR3 DNA sequence: TGTGCCACCAGTGATTCTCAGGGGGGAATACTACATACGCAGTATTTT. Amino acid sequence: CATSDSQGGILHTQYF.

The chain links TRBV3-1 (or the pseudogene TRBV3-2) to TRBJ1-5; 10 nucleotides match TRBD1. V trimming: 7 bases; J trimming: 7 bases; junction bases outside the gene matches: 13. The CDR3 length is 16 residues. From germline, CDR1 is LGHDT and CDR2 YNNKEL (reference sequence). CDR3 region: CASMGTGTGEIQPQHF. The CDR3 nucleotides read TGTGCCAGCATGGGTACAGGGACAGGGGAGATACAGCCCCAGCATTTT.

This clone was recorded once. This chain's CDR3 is CASSISGRWNEQFF. The CDR3 DNA reads as TGTGCCAGTAGTATAAGCGGGAGGTGGAATGAGCAGTTCTTC. The J gene is TRBJ2-1, the V gene TRBV19; 9 bases line up with TRBD2. CDR1 LNHDA and CDR2 SQIVND come from the germline V gene (reference sequence). CDR3 length: 14 amino acids. Germline trimming cut 2 bases from V and 7 bases from J; bases unmatched to any gene: 3.

The chain uses TRBV5-4 and TRBJ2-2; TRBD1 agrees at 9 bases. CDR1 is SGHNT and CDR2 is YYREEE in the germline V gene (reference sequence). This CDR3 spans 15 amino acids. The J segment lost 6 bases and the V segment lost 0 bases, leaving 3 bases of the junction unmatched. For the CDR3, the DNA is TGTGCCAGCAGCTTGGGACAGGGGGTCCCCGGGGAGCTGTTTTTT. It specifies CASSLGQGVPGELFF.

V and J are TRBV7-9 and TRBJ2-5, with 7 bases matching TRBD2. The length of the CDR3 is 14 residues. The junction had 8 bases not matched to a gene; V was cut back by 5 bases and J by 5 bases. Per germline, CDR1 SEHNR and CDR2 FQNEAQ (reference sequence). The CDR3 region is CASSRSGLGETQYF. CDR3 nucleotide sequence: TGTGCCAGCAGCCGTAGCGGGCTCGGGGAGACCCAGTACTTC.

This clone came up once. The V call is TRBV4-2, the J call TRBJ2-2; 11 bases agree with TRBD1. Unmatched junction bases numbered 10, after V lost 4 bases and J lost 3 bases. The CDR3 totals 18 residues. Germline V gene sequence: CDR1 LGHNA, CDR2 YNFKEQ. The CDR3 nucleotides are TGTGCCAGCAGCCCATTGGGACAGGGGGTTGTAGACACCGGGGAGCTGTTTTTT. This encodes CASSPLGQGVVDTGELFF.

This clone has a handful of counts. This sequence joins TRBV6-6 and TRBJ2-3; 10 positions agree with TRBD1. Germline V gene lookup returns CDR1 MNHNY and CDR2 SVGAGI (reference sequence). Unmatched junction bases numbered 5, after V lost 6 bases and J lost 2 bases. The CDR3 contains 15 residues. CDR3: CASRGRQGATDTQYF. The CDR3 nucleotides read TGTGCCAGCAGGGGCAGACAGGGGGCCACAGATACGCAGTATTTT.

V and J are TRBV19 and TRBJ2-2; possibly TRBD2 for D (5 bases). V dropped 7 bases and J dropped 0 bases, with 18 bases sitting between them. The CDR3 totals 17 residues. The germline V gene encodes CDR1 LNHDA and CDR2 SQIVND (reference sequence). The CDR3 is CASTPPSWSANTGELFF. CDR3 in DNA: TGTGCCAGTACCCCCCCTAGCTGGAGCGCGAACACCGGGGAGCTGTTTTTT.

This chain links TRBV7-6 with TRBJ1-5; a weak D match, TRBD1 (5 bases). V lost 5 bases and J 7 bases, leaving 18 bases between the germline ends. The CDR3 is 15 residues long. In germline, CDR1 is SGHVS, CDR2 FNYEAQ. The CDR3 nucleotides are TGTGCCAGCAGCCCCCGGGCGGGGGAAGGACAGCCCCAGCATTTT. Its translation: CASSPRAGEGQPQHF.

This chain joins TRBV7-8 and TRBJ1-1, with D tentatively TRBD1 (5 bases). The CDR3 is 17 residues long. Trimming took off 4 bases at V and 1 base at J, with 19 bases between the two ends. Germline V gives CDR1 SGHVS, CDR2 FQNEAQ. The CDR3: CASSWEGKGSKNTEAFF. The DNA for the CDR3 is TGTGCCAGCAGCTGGGAGGGGAAGGGGTCCAAGAACACTGAAGCTTTCTTT.

CDR3 DNA sequence: TGCGCCAGCAGCCAAGAAGTAGGACCAGGGGTATCAGATACGCAGTATTTT. Its translation: CASSQEVGPGVSDTQYF. The chain recombines TRBV4-1 with TRBJ2-3; D perhaps matches TRBD1 (6 bases). The CDR3 runs to 17 residues. V lost 0 bases to trimming and J lost 4 bases, with 17 bases between them. CDR1 and CDR2 from the germline V gene are MGHRA and YSYEKL.

The chain carries TRBV11-2 and TRBJ1-2; TRBD1 is a possible D gene (6 bases). The V gene's germline CDR1 is SGHAT and CDR2 FQNNGV. The CDR3 has 13 residues. Trimming pared 4 bases from V and 6 bases from J, leaving 12 bases between. The CDR3 DNA follows: TGTGCCAGCAGCTCATACAGGGTAGATGGCTACACCTTC. Translated, it gives CASSSYRVDGYTF. Full variable domain (missing parts from reference TRBV11-2 and TRBJ1-2): EAGVAQSPRYKIIEKRQSVAFWCNPISGHATLYWYQQILGQGPKLLIQFQNNGVVDDSQLPKDRFSAERLKGVDSTLKIQPAKLEDSAVYLCASSSYRVDGYTFGSGTRLTVV.

The V call is TRBV19, the J call TRBJ2-2; the D is unclear. The CDR3 spans 15 residues. CDR1 is LNHDA and CDR2 is SQIVND in the germline V gene (reference sequence). The V end lost 3 bases, the J end lost 2 bases, and 10 bases lay between the germline ends. The CDR3 nucleotides are TGTGCCAGTAGTATTGTCAACTCAAACACCGGGGAGCTGTTTTTT. It yields the protein CASSIVNSNTGELFF.

This clone was counted between two and nine times. V is TRBV5-1 and J is TRBJ1-6; TRBD1 might be the D (5 bases). The CDR3 loop spans 16 amino acids. The V and J ends lost 5 bases and 6 bases respectively, with 18 bases between them. The germline gives CDR1 SGHRS, CDR2 YFSETQ. In DNA, the CDR3 is TGCGCCAGCAGGCCCTCGACAGAGAACATTAATTCACCCCTCCACTTT. It is translated as CASRPSTENINSPLHF.

This clone was counted only a few times. The V gene is TRBV4-1, the J gene TRBJ1-4, with D unclear. Germline V lookup: CDR1 MGHRA, CDR2 YSYEKL. V gave up 0 bases and J gave up 8 bases, with 10 bases separating them. This CDR3 has 14 residues. The CDR3 reads CASSQEQYWEKLFF. Written as DNA, the CDR3 is TGCGCCAGCAGCCAAGAACAGTATTGGGAAAAACTGTTTTTT.

The rearrangement uses TRBV6-5 and TRBJ2-5, with TRBD1 identical over 8 bases. V dropped 6 bases and J dropped 3; count of bases not matched to a gene: 9. The germline CDR1 and CDR2 sequences are MNHEY and SVGAGI. The CDR3 is 15 residues long. The CDR3 nucleotides are TGTGCCAGCAGCCGAACCGGACAGGGTGAAGAGACCCAGTACTTC. Its translation is CASSRTGQGEETQYF.

The chain couples TRBV9 to TRBJ1-1; D ambiguous. Germline CDR1 and CDR2: SGDLS and YYNGEE. V was clipped by 0 bases and J by 5 bases, with 8 bases between them. There are 13 residues in the CDR3. CDR3 nucleotides: TGTGCCAGCAGCGTAGGGCAGGAAACTGAAGCTTTCTTT. Protein product: CASSVGQETEAFF.

V is TRBV5-4 and J is TRBJ1-1, with 9 bases that match TRBD1. J lost 6 bases, V lost 5 bases, and 14 bases had no gene match. The V gene's germline CDR1 is SGHNT and CDR2 YYREEE (reference sequence). The CDR3 consists of 16 residues. The CDR3 DNA follows: TGTGCCAGCAGGCCCGGGGGCACAGGGGGCATGGCTGAAGCTTTCTTT. Amino acids: CASRPGGTGGMAEAFF.